Listed below are T cell receptor beta chains from one sample, sequenced in a study of blood T cell repertoires in COVID-19. Measured with immunoSEQ multiplex PCR; TCRdb has only the in-frame clones, and not every one. The sample yields about 240,000 clones, 70% to 90% seen once. Sample: PBMCs or T cells enriched from blood (not recorded which). The receptors derive from a woman between 35 and 50 years old with acute COVID-19. The CDR3 runs from the conserved cysteine through the conserved F or W. D genes are given only for firm matches. Clone size is stated in some rows and not others, as once, few, many or a class when expanded.

clone size,J gene,CDR3 length,V gene,D gene,CDR3 DNA,CDR3 protein
NA,TRBJ1-5,14,TRBV5-1,NA,TGCGCCAGCAGCTTCGGCGGGGAAGGTCAGCCCCAGCATTTT,CASSFGGEGQPQHF
once,TRBJ2-5,14,TRBV7-9,TRBD1,TGTGCCAGCAGTCAAGGACAGGGGATAGAGACCCAGTACTTC,CASSQGQGIETQYF
few,TRBJ2-1,15,TRBV4-1,TRBD2,TGCGCCAGCAGCCCCTCCCCGGTAGCGGGTAATGAGCAGTTCTTC,CASSPSPVAGNEQFF
few,TRBJ1-5,13,TRBV6-5,NA,TGTGCCAGCAGACTGACAGTGGATCAGCCCCAGCATTTT,CASRLTVDQPQHF
NA,TRBJ2-7,13,TRBV7-3,NA,TGTGCCAGCAGTTTTGGACAGTCCTACGAGCAGTACTTC,CASSFGQSYEQYF
few,TRBJ2-7,12,TRBV29-1,TRBD2,TGCAGCGTTACTAGCGGGAGCTACGAGCAGTACTTC,CSVTSGSYEQYF
NA,TRBJ1-1,16,TRBV5-1,NA,TGCGCCAGCAAGGCCGGGGGTGGGGATGGGAACACTGAAGCTTTCTTT,CASKAGGGDGNTEAFF
NA,TRBJ1-1,14,TRBV5-1,TRBD1,TGCGCCAGCAGGGGACAGCTTATGAACACTGAAGCTTTCTTT,CASRGQLMNTEAFF
NA,TRBJ2-1,15,TRBV6-5,TRBD2,TGTGCCAGCAGCACACTAGCGGGCCTCTACAATGAGCAGTTCTTC,CASSTLAGLYNEQFF
NA,TRBJ2-2,16,TRBV4-1,TRBD2,TGCGCCAGCAGCCAAGGGCTAGCGGAGAACACCGGGGAGCTGTTTTTT,CASSQGLAENTGELFF
once,TRBJ2-5,13,TRBV12-3/TRBV12-4,NA,TGTGCCAGCAGTGTTAACTACCAAGAGACCCAGTACTTC,CASSVNYQETQYF
NA,TRBJ2-5,14,TRBV19,NA,TGTGCCAGTAGCCCCGTGACAGTCCAAGAGACCCAGTACTTC,CASSPVTVQETQYF
NA,TRBJ2-1,14,TRBV4-1,TRBD1,TGCGCCAGCAGCCGCGGACAGGGGGTCGATGAGCAGTTCTTC,CASSRGQGVDEQFF
NA,TRBJ1-1,13,TRBV11-3,NA,TGTGCCAGCAGCTCCCGACAGAGCTCCGAAGCTTTCTTT,CASSSRQSSEAFF
NA,TRBJ1-5,15,TRBV4-1,NA,TGCGCCAGCAGCCTCCGGGACAATGGCAATCAGCCCCAGCATTTT,CASSLRDNGNQPQHF
NA,TRBJ2-1,15,TRBV4-1,NA,TGCGCCAGCAGCCAAGCTGGACTGTCTGCGGATGAGCAGTTCTTC,CASSQAGLSADEQFF
NA,TRBJ1-6,16,TRBV13,NA,TGTGCCAGCAGCTTAGGCCTAGGGGCTATGAATTCACCCCTCCACTTT,CASSLGLGAMNSPLHF
once,TRBJ2-5,12,TRBV14,NA,TGTGCCAGCAGCCAAACACAAGAGACCCAGTACTTC,CASSQTQETQYF
NA,TRBJ2-7,13,TRBV12-3/TRBV12-4,TRBD1,TGTGCCAGCAGTCACAGGGGGGTATACGAGCAGTACTTC,CASSHRGVYEQYF
NA,TRBJ1-2,13,TRBV28,TRBD1,TGTGCCAGCAGGGACGCGACAGGGTTGGGCTACACCTTC,CASRDATGLGYTF
NA,TRBJ1-5,16,TRBV24-1,TRBD1,TGTGCCACCAGTGATTCCGGGACAGCGAGCAATCAGCCCCAGCATTTT,CATSDSGTASNQPQHF
NA,TRBJ2-1,19,TRBV3-1/TRBV3-2,TRBD2,TGTGCCAGCAGCCAAGGAAGGGCTAGCGGGACAACCTCCTACAATGAGCAGTTCTTC,CASSQGRASGTTSYNEQFF
NA,TRBJ1-1,15,TRBV2,NA,TGTGCCAGCAGGCGGGACCGTTACATGAACACTGAAGCTTTCTTT,CASRRDRYMNTEAFF
NA,TRBJ2-7,14,TRBV6-5,NA,TGTGCCAGCACTCCAGGGGGAGGATCCTACGAGCAGTACTTC,CASTPGGGSYEQYF
NA,TRBJ2-1,15,TRBV7-9,TRBD2,TGTGCCAGCAGCTTTGGACTAGCGGGGGGTTATGAGCAGTTCTTC,CASSFGLAGGYEQFF
NA,TRBJ1-2,13,TRBV10-1,NA,TGCGCCAGCAGTGAGAACCAGGCGGGGGGCTACACCTTC,CASSENQAGGYTF
NA,TRBJ1-6,16,TRBV12-5,TRBD1,TGTGCTAGTGGTTTGGTACAGGGACAGGGGAATTCACCCCTCCACTTT,CASGLVQGQGNSPLHF
NA,TRBJ1-2,11,TRBV6-5,NA,TGTGCCAGCACCGCAGGGATTCGCTACACCTTC,CASTAGIRYTF
NA,TRBJ1-5,14,TRBV9,NA,TGTGCCAGCAGCCAAGGTACAGGGTTTCAGCCCCAGCATTTT,CASSQGTGFQPQHF
NA,TRBJ1-2,16,TRBV5-4,TRBD1,TGTGCCGGGGGCTGGGTCCGGACAGGGGGCGCCTATGGCTACACCTTC,CAGGWVRTGGAYGYTF
NA,TRBJ2-3,13,TRBV12-3/TRBV12-4,NA,TGTGCCAGCAAGGAAGGAGGGTCAGATACGCAGTATTTT,CASKEGGSDTQYF
NA,TRBJ2-5,15,TRBV14,TRBD2,TGTGCCAGCAGCCGGACTAGCGGGAGAATCGAGACCCAGTACTTC,CASSRTSGRIETQYF
NA,TRBJ2-1,12,TRBV2,NA,TGTGCCAGCAGCGGACAATGGAATGAGCAGTTCTTC,CASSGQWNEQFF
NA,TRBJ1-1,13,TRBV7-6,NA,TGTGCCAGCAGCACGGACTTGAACACTGAAGCTTTCTTT,CASSTDLNTEAFF
NA,TRBJ2-7,15,TRBV9,TRBD2,TGTGCCAGCAGCGTAGGGGGACTAGGTCCTCTCGAGCAGTACTTC,CASSVGGLGPLEQYF
NA,TRBJ1-1,14,TRBV5-1,TRBD1,TGCGCCAGCAGCTTGGGCAGGGGGCTTGGTGAAGCTTTCTTT,CASSLGRGLGEAFF
NA,TRBJ2-3,15,TRBV7-3,NA,TGTGCCAGCAGCTTAGAATCCACTAGCACAGATACGCAGTATTTT,CASSLESTSTDTQYF
NA,TRBJ2-5,17,TRBV11-3,NA,TGTGCCAGCAGCCCCAGAGGGGCAGGGGTGCAGCGAGAGACCCAGTACTTC,CASSPRGAGVQRETQYF
few,TRBJ2-1,19,TRBV5-1,TRBD2,TGCGCCAGCAGCCATGGACTAGCGGGAGGCCATAGCTCCTACAATGAGCAGTTCTTC,CASSHGLAGGHSSYNEQFF
NA,TRBJ1-3,12,TRBV11-2,NA,TGTGCCAGCAGCTTAGAGGCAAACACCATATATTTT,CASSLEANTIYF
NA,TRBJ2-7,14,TRBV4-1,TRBD2,TGCGCCACCGCACCGACTAGCGGGACCTACGAGCAGTACTTC,CATAPTSGTYEQYF
NA,TRBJ2-5,16,TRBV3-1/TRBV3-2,TRBD2,TGTGCCAGCAGCCATCGTGAGCGGGGAGTAAAAGAGACCCAGTACTTC,CASSHRERGVKETQYF
NA,TRBJ1-5,13,TRBV29-1,TRBD1,TGCAGCGTGCAGGGGGGCGACAATCAGCCCCAGCATTTT,CSVQGGDNQPQHF
NA,TRBJ1-2,15,TRBV29-1,NA,TGCAGCGTTTCCACCCTTACAGTCCCAAACTATGGCTACACCTTC,CSVSTLTVPNYGYTF
NA,TRBJ2-1,15,TRBV6-1,NA,TGTGCCAGCACTCGAGGAGGGCCTCTCTACAATGAGCAGTTCTTC,CASTRGGPLYNEQFF
NA,TRBJ2-1,15,TRBV25-1,TRBD2,TGTGCCAGCAGGGGACTAGCGGGAGTTATTAATGAGCAGTTCTTC,CASRGLAGVINEQFF
NA,TRBJ2-5,15,TRBV3-1/TRBV3-2,TRBD2,TGTGCCAGCAGTCGTCAAGCGGGGGGCCTGGAGACCCAGTACTTC,CASSRQAGGLETQYF
NA,TRBJ1-4,15,TRBV2,NA,TGTGCCAGCAGTGCCGGGCAGGGGAGTAATGAAAAACTGTTTTTT,CASSAGQGSNEKLFF
NA,TRBJ2-7,15,TRBV11-3,TRBD2,TGTGCCAGCAGCACGGCGGGAGGGTCCACCTACGAGCAGTACTTC,CASSTAGGSTYEQYF
NA,TRBJ2-2,12,TRBV19,TRBD1,TGTGCCAGTACAGGGGGTACCGGGGAGCTGTTTTTT,CASTGGTGELFF
few,TRBJ1-2,11,TRBV30,TRBD1,TGTGCCGGGACAGGGGGCTCTGGCTACACCTTC,CAGTGGSGYTF
NA,TRBJ2-3,18,TRBV14,TRBD2,TGTGCCAGCAGCCAAGAATTCGGTAGCGGGGGAGACACAGATACGCAGTATTTT,CASSQEFGSGGDTDTQYF
once,TRBJ1-2,13,TRBV30,TRBD1,TGTGCCTGGAGTGACGACAGGGGAAATGGCTACACCTTC,CAWSDDRGNGYTF